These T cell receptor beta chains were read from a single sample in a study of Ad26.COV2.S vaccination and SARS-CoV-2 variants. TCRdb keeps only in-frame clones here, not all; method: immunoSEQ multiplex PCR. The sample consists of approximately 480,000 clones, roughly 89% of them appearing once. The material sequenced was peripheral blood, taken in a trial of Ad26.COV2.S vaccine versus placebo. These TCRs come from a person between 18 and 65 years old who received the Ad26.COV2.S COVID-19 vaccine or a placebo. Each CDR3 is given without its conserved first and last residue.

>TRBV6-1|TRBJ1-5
ASSEAGGAGQPQH
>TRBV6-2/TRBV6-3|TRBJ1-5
ASSYSGTGRQPQH
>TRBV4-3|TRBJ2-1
ASSQVGAGVKNEQF
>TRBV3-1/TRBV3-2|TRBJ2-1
ASIRTVAGGGEQF
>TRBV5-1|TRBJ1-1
ASSSQPQGHTEAF
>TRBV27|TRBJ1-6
ASSRQGNAPLH
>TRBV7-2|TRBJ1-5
ASSLWGGHSNQPQH
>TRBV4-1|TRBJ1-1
ASSQGASEAF
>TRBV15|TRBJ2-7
ATSRDQGEQY
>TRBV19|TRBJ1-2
ASSPEQGVYGYT
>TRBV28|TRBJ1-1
ASSPSPGQGKTEAF